This is a list of T cell receptor beta chains from one sample in a study of T cell changes during pregnancy in multiple sclerosis. The assay was immunoSEQ multiplex PCR, and TCRdb's table has in-frame clones only and misses some. The sample lists 45,000 to 60,000 clones; roughly nine tenths were seen once. Sequenced here: CD4+ T cells from peripheral blood mononuclear cells, sampled in the second trimester of pregnancy. Source of these receptors: a female donor with multiple sclerosis, enrolled in a pregnancy study. CDR3s include the opening cysteine and the closing phenylalanine or tryptophan. D genes are given only for firm matches. Where a row states a size, it is once, few, many or the class of an expanded clone; other rows omit it.

j_call d_call v_call clone_size cdr3_aa cdr3_nt
TRBJ2-5 TRBD1 TRBV5-6 NA CASSLAGGAGETQYF TGTGCCAGCAGCTTGGCAGGGGGCGCTGGGGAGACCCAGTACTTC
TRBJ2-5 NA TRBV9 NA CASSVGGTGAQYF TGTGCCAGCAGCGTAGGAGGGACGGGGGCCCAGTACTTC
TRBJ1-1 NA TRBV7-9 NA CASSLARGGRGEAFF TGTGCCAGCAGCTTAGCGCGGGGCGGGCGAGGTGAAGCTTTCTTT
TRBJ1-6 NA TRBV10-2 NA CASSEGDTGDSPLHF TGCGCCAGCAGTGAGGGAGATACGGGGGATTCACCCCTCCACTTT
TRBJ2-3 NA TRBV5-1 NA CASSLDQRRTDTQYF TGCGCCAGCAGCTTGGACCAGCGTCGCACAGATACGCAGTATTTT
TRBJ2-5 TRBD2 TRBV5-1 NA CASSLLLAGGSEETQYF TGCGCCAGCAGCTTGTTACTAGCGGGGGGATCCGAAGAGACCCAGTACTTC
TRBJ1-3 NA TRBV9 NA CASSADNRATGNTIYF TGTGCCAGCAGCGCCGACAATCGTGCCACTGGAAACACCATATATTTT
TRBJ1-3 NA TRBV30 once CAWSVLSSSGNTIYF TGTGCCTGGAGTGTACTGTCGTCCTCTGGAAACACCATATATTTT
TRBJ1-1 NA TRBV19 NA CASSIDRGTRAEAFF TGTGCCAGTAGTATAGATAGGGGGACCCGGGCTGAAGCTTTCTTT
TRBJ2-2 NA TRBV9 NA CASSVVSQANTGELFF TGTGCCAGCAGCGTAGTTAGTCAGGCGAACACCGGGGAGCTGTTTTTT
TRBJ1-3 NA TRBV7-2 once CASSLGVGGSSSGNTIYF TGTGCCAGCAGCTTAGGCGTGGGGGGGAGTTCCTCTGGAAACACCATATATTTT
TRBJ2-1 NA TRBV14 once CASSTYNEQFF TGTGCCAGCAGCACATACAATGAGCAGTTCTTC
TRBJ1-5 NA TRBV4-2 NA CASSQEESYQPQHF TGTGCCAGCAGCCAAGAGGAGTCATATCAGCCCCAGCATTTT
TRBJ2-1 NA TRBV5-4 once CASSLSILMSEQFF TGTGCCAGCAGCTTATCCATCCTAATGAGTGAGCAGTTCTTC
TRBJ1-1 NA TRBV11-2 NA CASSFSRAHTEAFF TGTGCCAGCAGCTTCAGCAGGGCCCACACTGAAGCTTTCTTT
TRBJ2-1 TRBD2 TRBV11-3 NA CASSSGLAGGPRTGQFF TGTGCCAGCAGCTCCGGACTAGCGGGAGGGCCCAGGACCGGGCAGTTCTTC
TRBJ2-1 NA TRBV19 NA CASRTTSLDEQFF TGTGCCAGTAGAACAACTAGCTTGGATGAGCAGTTCTTC
TRBJ1-3 NA TRBV7-9 NA CASETAGSGNTIYF TGTGCCAGCGAAACGGCGGGTTCAGGAAACACCATATATTTT
TRBJ2-2 NA TRBV2 once CASSEVRSSNTGELFF TGTGCCAGCAGTGAGGTCAGGTCCTCGAACACCGGGGAGCTGTTTTTT
TRBJ1-2 NA TRBV27 NA CASSFPDRLVYGYTF TGTGCCAGCAGTTTCCCCGACAGGTTGGTCTATGGCTACACCTTC
TRBJ1-2 TRBD1 TRBV5-1 NA CASSWDRGNYGYTF TGCGCCAGCAGCTGGGACAGGGGTAACTATGGCTACACCTTC
TRBJ1-1 NA TRBV19 NA CASSREGFEAFF TGTGCCAGTAGCCGCGAGGGCTTTGAAGCTTTCTTT
TRBJ1-1 TRBD1 TRBV9 NA CASSVTGDSEAFF TGTGCCAGCAGCGTTACAGGGGATTCTGAAGCTTTCTTT